This record concerns one TCR beta chain sequence. Its antigen remains unidentified. No quality values exist for individual bases; no much larger clone is one base distant. The record originates from a study of cytomegalovirus exposure and HLA in healthy donors (dated by TCRdb to 2016 to 2017). Regarding the research as a whole: The 550 to 750 repertoires of the first cohort and the roughly 110 validation repertoires were produced on the same platform, according to a later analysis. The aim of the study was to test whether cataloging public T cell receptors could identify signatures of past pathogen exposure. A separate validation cohort of roughly 130 different subjects was used in addition to the 666-subject first cohort. The study combined high-throughput TCR immunosequencing, statistical association of individual TCRs with disease status, and machine learning to predict cytomegalovirus infection status.

General findings and caveats noted by the study authors: In both the original and validation cohorts, the classifier was reported to diagnose cytomegalovirus status with high specificity and sensitivity. According to the authors, the approach could potentially be generalized to other disease states and immunological phenotypes. In a later analysis, TCRs clustered in the first cohort were found to also tend to co-occur in the 120 validation repertoires, with 94% of cluster scores above 0. Across donors, most TCR sequences were observed very rarely, whereas some public TCRs were present in many individuals. The validation cohort had no HLA typing available for a later analysis, so co-occurrence within that cohort was assessed over all 130 or so repertoires. In the study, some 180 TCR beta chains were listed as associated with cytomegalovirus. Three of the identified cytomegalovirus-associated TCR beta chains were confirmed in vitro to be specific for cytomegalovirus antigens.

The V end loses 6 bases and the J end loses 0 bases, and a stretch of 8 bases separates them. CDR1 LNHDA and CDR2 SQIVND are derived from the germline V gene (reference sequence). The CDR3 starts with the cysteine, ends with the phenylalanine, and has 13 residues. Solely the CDR3 DNA is kept, with 39 bases framed from the first base. Library creation used the immunoSEQ multiplex PCR assay. As for how the authors treated the data: To diagnose cytomegalovirus status from the catalog of TCR beta chain sequences, a statistical classification framework was built. TCRdb holds this immuneACCESS table with in-frame rearrangements only. Some clones are missing; in checked studies, unresolved V genes explain under half, and the rest has no known cause. V, J and clone size are those of that table, while D and trimming were read from the DNA. Here the sample has about 120,000 clones; 80% to 90% occur a single time. About 4.2% of the sample lies in the top ten.

The donors belonged to the validation cohort of around 110 subjects, which was separate from the approximately 700-subject first cohort. This TCR derives from a man younger than 35 in good health and CMV-seropositive. What was sequenced was PBMCs. The rearranged chain carries TRBV19 and TRBJ2-5; TRBD1 might be the D gene, on 6 matching bases. The DNA is TGTGCCAGTAGGGGGGCGGACCAAGAGACCCAGTACTTC. Translated, this gives CASRGADQETQYF.